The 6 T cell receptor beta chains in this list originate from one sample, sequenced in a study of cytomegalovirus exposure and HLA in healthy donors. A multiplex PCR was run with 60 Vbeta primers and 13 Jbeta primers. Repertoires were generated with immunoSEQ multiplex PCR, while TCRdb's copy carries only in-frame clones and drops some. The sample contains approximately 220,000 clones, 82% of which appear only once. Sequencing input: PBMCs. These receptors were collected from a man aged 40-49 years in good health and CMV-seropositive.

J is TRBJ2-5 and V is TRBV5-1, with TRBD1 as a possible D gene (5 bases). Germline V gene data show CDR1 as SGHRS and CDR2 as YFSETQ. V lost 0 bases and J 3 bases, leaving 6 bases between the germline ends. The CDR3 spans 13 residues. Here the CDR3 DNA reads TGCGCCAGCAGCTTGGTAGGGGAAGAGACCCAGTACTTC. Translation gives CASSLVGEETQYF. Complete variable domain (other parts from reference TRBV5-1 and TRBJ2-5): KAGVTQTPRYLIKTRGQQVTLSCSPISGHRSVSWYQQTPGQGLQFLFEYFSETQRNKGNFPGRFSGRQFSNSRSEMNVSTLELGDSALYLCASSLVGEETQYFGPGTRLLVL.

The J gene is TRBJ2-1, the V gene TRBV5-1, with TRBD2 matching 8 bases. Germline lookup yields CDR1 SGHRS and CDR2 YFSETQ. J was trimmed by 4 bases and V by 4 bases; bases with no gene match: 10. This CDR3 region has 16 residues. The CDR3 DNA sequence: TGCGCCAGCAGCCGGCCGGGACTAGGGGCTTACAATGAGCAGTTCTTC. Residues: CASSRPGLGAYNEQFF.

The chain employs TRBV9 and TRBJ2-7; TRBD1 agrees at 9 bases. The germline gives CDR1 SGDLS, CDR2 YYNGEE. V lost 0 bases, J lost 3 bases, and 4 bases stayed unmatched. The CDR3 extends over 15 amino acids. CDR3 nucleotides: TGTGCCAGCAGCGTAGGAGACAGGGGGAACTACGAGCAGTACTTC. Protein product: CASSVGDRGNYEQYF. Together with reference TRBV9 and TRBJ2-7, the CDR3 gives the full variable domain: DSGVTQTPKHLITATGQRVTLRCSPRSGDLSVYWYQQSLDQGLQFLIQYYNGEERAKGNILERFSAQQFPDLHSELNLSSLELGDSALYFCASSVGDRGNYEQYFGPGTRLTVT.

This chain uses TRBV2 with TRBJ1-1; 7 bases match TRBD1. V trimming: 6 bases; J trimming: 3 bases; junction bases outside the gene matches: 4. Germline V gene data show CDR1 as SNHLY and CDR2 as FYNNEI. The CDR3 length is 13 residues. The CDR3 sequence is CASRTTGDTEAFF. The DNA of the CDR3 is TGTGCCAGCAGAACCACAGGGGACACTGAAGCTTTCTTT.

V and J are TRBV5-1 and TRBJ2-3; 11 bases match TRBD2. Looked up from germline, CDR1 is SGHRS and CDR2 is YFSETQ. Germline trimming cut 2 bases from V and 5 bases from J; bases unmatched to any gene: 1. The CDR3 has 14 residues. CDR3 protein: CASSFGTSGDTQYF. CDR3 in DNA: TGCGCCAGCAGCTTCGGGACTAGCGGAGATACGCAGTATTTT.

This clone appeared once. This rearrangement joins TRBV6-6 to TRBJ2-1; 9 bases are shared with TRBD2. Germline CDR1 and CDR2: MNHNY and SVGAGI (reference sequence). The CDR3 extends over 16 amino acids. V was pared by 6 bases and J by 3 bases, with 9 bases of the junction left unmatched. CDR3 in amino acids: CASRATGTSLYNEQFF. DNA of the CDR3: TGTGCCAGCAGGGCCACCGGGACTAGCCTCTACAATGAGCAGTTCTTC.